Presented here are 6 T cell receptor beta chains from one specimen sequenced in a study of cytomegalovirus exposure and HLA in healthy donors. TCRdb's copy holds only in-frame clones and misses some; the assay was immunoSEQ multiplex PCR. Of 150,000 to 200,000 clones in the sample, 75% to 90% were seen once. Sequencing input: PBMCs. The receptor source for this set is a man between 18 and 35 years old in good health and CMV-seropositive.

The chain employs TRBV9 and TRBJ2-7; D unresolved. CDR3 length equals 15 residues. Germline V lookup: CDR1 SGDLS, CDR2 YYNGEE. The ends were cut back, 0 bases at V and 4 bases at J, with 14 bases in the middle. The CDR3 here is CASSVGQDNVYEQYF. The DNA of the CDR3 is TGTGCCAGCAGCGTAGGTCAGGATAACGTTTACGAGCAGTACTTC.

The chain links TRBV5-1 to TRBJ2-5, with D maybe TRBD1 (6 bases). The CDR3 extends over 16 amino acids. Trimming cost V 0 bases and J 1 base, with 13 bases left between them. Germline assignment: CDR1 SGHRS and CDR2 YFSETQ. The CDR3 nucleotides read TGCGCCAGCAGCTTGGGTCGGACAGCCTTCCAAGAGACCCAGTACTTC. Its translation: CASSLGRTAFQETQYF.

J is TRBJ2-2 and V is TRBV6-5; the D is unclear. V lost 4 bases to trimming and J lost 1 base, with 10 bases between them. Germline V gene data show CDR1 as MNHEY and CDR2 as SVGAGI. The CDR3 is 15 amino acids. CDR3 residues: CASSSSGGNTGELFF. The CDR3 DNA follows: TGTGCCAGCAGTTCGTCGGGTGGGAACACCGGGGAGCTGTTTTTT.

This chain uses TRBV6-1 with TRBJ2-3, with a weak D call TRBD2 (7 bases). CDR1 MNHNS and CDR2 SASEGT come from the germline V gene. Trimming left V 4 bases short and J 4 bases short, with 18 bases between. The CDR3 is 16 amino acids. CDR3 loop: CASSGWEGGLADTQYF. CDR3 bases: TGTGCCAGCAGTGGTTGGGAGGGGGGCTTGGCAGATACGCAGTATTTT.

The chain couples TRBV10-3 to TRBJ2-6; no definite D call. CDR3 length: 15 residues. Germline V gives CDR1 ENHRY, CDR2 SYGVKD. V was cut by 4 bases and J by 1 base, with 8 bases left in between. The CDR3 DNA reads TGTGCCATCAGTGTAGAACCGTCTGGGGCCAACGTCCTGACTTTC. It translates to CAISVEPSGANVLTF.

This rearrangement joins TRBV27 to TRBJ2-1; 7 bases map to TRBD1. Germline V gene sequence: CDR1 MNHEY, CDR2 SMNVEV (reference sequence). After removal of 1 base from V and 10 bases from J, the junction contained 1 base not matched to a gene. The CDR3 totals 12 residues. CDR3 bases: TGTGCCAGCAGTTTATGGGGACAGGAGCAGTTCTTC. It translates to CASSLWGQEQFF.